This T cell receptor beta chain was sequenced in a study of regulatory T cells in long-lasting Graves disease. The CDR3 length is 15 residues. V was trimmed by 3 bases and J by 4 bases, leaving 13 bases between them. The time point: persistent/refractory GD, antithyroid drugs over 5 years with positive TRAb. RNA isolated from PBMCs was used to make the TCR library. Patients all came to the study from an endocrinology department in Xi'an, China. To make TCR beta libraries, researchers used iRepertoire HTBI primers and Arm-PCR of CDR3 regions. TCRdb itself ran the multiplex PCR reads through MiXCR, one entry per CDR3 protein. The table has almost 350,000 distinct CDR3 sequences, about 20% seen once. Findings and limits, study-wide: Between persistent patients, 2,500 to 3,500 public clonotypes were shared, exceeding the 966 shared between new patients. The study found TRBV28, TRBJ1-2 and TRBJ2-5 favored in persistent disease. TCR diversity was lower in persistent Graves' patients than in newly diagnosed ones.

This clonotype has more than one count but fewer than ten. The antigen is undetermined. The material sequenced was peripheral blood mononuclear cells (PBMCs), taken when the disease was refractory, from a patient treated with antithyroid drugs. This rearrangement joins TRBV12-3 or TRBV12-4 to TRBJ1-3, with D perhaps matching TRBD1 (5 bases). The TCR comes from a female donor with Graves disease. CDR3 DNA sequence: TGTGCCAGCAGTTTGGGGGGGAGAGACGGAAACACCATATATTTT. This translates into CASSLGGRDGNTIYF.